This T cell receptor beta chain originates from a study of Graves' ophthalmopathy and Graves' hyperthyroidism. The study's findings and limits: Blood contained most expanded thyroid clonotypes exceeding 0.001 frequency.

Researchers took RNA transcripts and amplified TCR beta CDR3 regions from them. RT-PCR was first run with HTBI primers, then multiplex PCR in a second round. TCRdb passed the multiplex PCR reads through MiXCR, listing each CDR3 protein once. The repertoire has fewer than 20,000 distinct CDR3 sequences, 46% of them found once; the top ten carry over 25%. This clonotype was counted a few times. The target antigen is unknown. In this cohort, patients with other autoimmune diseases, uncontrolled infections, pregnancy or lactation were excluded. Isolation of PBMCs was performed using 10 ml of fresh peripheral blood. This CDR3 contains 17 residues. Germline CDR1 reads PRHDT; CDR2 reads FYEKMQ (reference sequence). V was shortened by 0 bases and J by 2 bases, with 15 bases between the two germline ends.

The receptor was isolated from a middle-aged woman with stable Graves' hyperthyroidism. The chain carries TRBV13 and TRBJ2-3, with D unresolved. The material sequenced was peripheral blood. The CDR3 is CASSLGSVSTNTDTQYF. CDR3 coding DNA: TGTGCCAGCAGCTTAGGTTCGGTGTCCACGAACACAGATACGCAGTATTTT.